One sample yielded the 15 T cell receptor beta chains listed below, sequenced in a study of cytomegalovirus exposure and HLA in healthy donors. The PCR used 60 Vbeta and 13 Jbeta primers. The table came from immunoSEQ multiplex PCR; TCRdb's copy has only in-frame clones and leaves some out. The sample has 100,000 to 150,000 clones, about 10% seen once; the top ten hold approximately 4.4%. Sequenced: PBMCs. Receptors were obtained from a woman aged 18-35 years in good health and CMV-seropositive.

This clone came up a few times. The CDR3 region is CASSFLGQGHEQYF. The CDR3 DNA reads as TGTGCCAGCAGCTTTCTAGGACAGGGGCACGAGCAGTACTTC. This sequence joins TRBV5-6 and TRBJ2-7; 9 bases agree with TRBD1. Germline loops: CDR1 SGHDT, CDR2 YYEEEE. The length of the CDR3 is 14 residues. J lost 5 bases, V lost 2 bases, and 5 bases had no gene match.

This chain links TRBV5-8 with TRBJ2-7, with TRBD1 as a possible D gene (6 bases). The CDR3 sequence is 14 residues long. Germline values: CDR1 SGHTS, CDR2 YDEGEE. V lost 2 bases, J lost 0 bases, and 9 bases lay in between. The CDR3 DNA is TGTGCCAGCAGCTTAACAGGGAGCTCCTACGAGCAGTACTTC. This codes for CASSLTGSSYEQYF.

CDR3 loop: CASLDRGRDGYTF. The DNA of the CDR3 is TGTGCCAGCCTAGACAGGGGCCGGGATGGCTACACCTTC. The chain uses TRBV19 and TRBJ1-2; 8 bases are a match to TRBD1. CDR3 length: 13 amino acids. Germline V CDR1 and CDR2: LNHDA, SQIVND (reference sequence). Trimming removed 9 bases from V and 6 bases from J; junction bases left unmatched: 9.

The chain uses TRBV30 and TRBJ2-5; 13 nucleotides agree with TRBD2. This CDR3 comprises 16 residues. CDR1 GTSNPN and CDR2 SVGIG come from the germline V gene (reference sequence). J was trimmed by 9 bases and V by 2 bases; bases with no gene match: 12. CDR3 DNA: TGTGCCTGGAGTTCAAAGTCAGGACTAGCGGGAGTGTCCCAGTACTTC. Its protein product is CAWSSKSGLAGVSQYF.

The chain combines TRBV6-5 with TRBJ2-5; 9 bases agree with TRBD1. Germline CDR1 and CDR2: MNHEY and SVGAGI. V shed 6 bases, J shed 5 bases, and the junction held 7 bases outside the gene matches. CDR3 length: 14 residues. The CDR3 region has the DNA TGTGCCAGCAGCCCAACAGGGGGCGCCGAGACCCAGTACTTC. Encoded protein: CASSPTGGAETQYF.

A few counts support this clone. V gene TRBV18 combines with J gene TRBJ1-1; maybe TRBD1 (6 bases). Germline V CDR1 and CDR2: KGHSH, LQKENI. V gave up 8 bases and J gave up 3 bases, with 13 bases separating them. There are 13 residues in the CDR3. The CDR3 DNA reads as TGTGCCAGCACCGGGACAAAAGACACTGAAGCTTTCTTT. As protein: CASTGTKDTEAFF.

This clone was seen a few times. The V and J genes are TRBV30 and TRBJ1-1, with 8 bases aligning to TRBD1. With 2 bases clipped from V and 1 base from J, the junction kept 3 bases outside the gene matches. Germline CDR1 reads GTSNPN; CDR2 reads SVGIG (reference sequence). The CDR3 is 14 amino acids. In nucleotides, the CDR3 is TGTGCCTGGAGTATAGACAGGGGGAACACTGAAGCTTTCTTT. This gives the protein CAWSIDRGNTEAFF.

There are a few counts of this clone. The chain carries TRBV6-1 and TRBJ2-3; TRBD2 agrees at 7 bases. CDR1 and CDR2 (germline): MNHNS, SASEGT. V trimming: 3 bases; J trimming: 1 base; junction bases outside the gene matches: 4. The CDR3 is 15 residues long. The CDR3 sequence is CASSDRAGGTDTQYF. CDR3 sequence (DNA): TGTGCCAGCAGTGATCGGGCGGGAGGCACAGATACGCAGTATTTT.

The chain couples TRBV6-6 to TRBJ1-4, with TRBD1 matching 7 bases. Germline CDR1 is MNHNY and CDR2 is SVGAGI (reference sequence). The CDR3 loop spans 13 amino acids. The V gene end was trimmed by 6 bases and the J gene end by 7 bases; junction bases not matched to a gene: 5. CDR3 nucleotides: TGTGCCAGCAGCCAGGGGGGTATTGAAAAACTGTTTTTT. Translated: CASSQGGIEKLFF.

V and J are TRBV15 and TRBJ2-1, with D unresolved. The CDR3 is made up of 14 amino acids. CDR1 is LNHNV, CDR2 YYDKDF, per germline (reference sequence). Trimming stripped 0 bases from V and 5 bases from J, with 8 bases between. In nucleotides, the CDR3 is TGTGCCACCAGCAGAGATACTACCGACAATGAGCAGTTCTTC. This sequence encodes CATSRDTTDNEQFF.

The sample holds a few counts of this clone. The V and J genes are TRBV1 and TRBJ1-2; no check of the table's D call, TRBD1, against the DNA was made. TRBV1 corresponds to a pseudogene. The CDR3 has 12 residues. The CDR3 DNA sequence: TGCACCAGCAGGACAGCGTCGAGGGGCTACACCTTC. This gives the protein CTSRTASRGYTF.

The genes are TRBV2 and TRBJ2-2; 7 positions match TRBD2. The CDR3 length is 17 residues. The trim removed 4 bases at V and 6 bases at J, leaving 14 bases unmatched. From germline, CDR1 is SNHLY and CDR2 FYNNEI. In nucleotides, the CDR3 is TGTGCCAGCAGTGTCTTCCCCGCGGGAGTCCTGTCCGGGGAGCTGTTTTTT. It encodes CASSVFPAGVLSGELFF.

There are a few counts of this clone. This CDR3 reads CASPKRTESSYEQYF. The CDR3 bases are TGTGCCAGTCCAAAGCGGACGGAGAGCTCCTACGAGCAGTACTTC. V is TRBV5-8 and J is TRBJ2-7; TRBD2 is a possible D gene (5 bases). The CDR3 contains 15 residues. Germline CDR1 SGHTS, CDR2 YDEGEE. Trimming took 8 bases from V and 0 from J, leaving 18 bases between them.

This clone was seen a handful of times. This chain connects TRBV9 to TRBJ1-2; D is unresolved. CDR3 length equals 14 residues. Germline CDR1 SGDLS, CDR2 YYNGEE. V shed 4 bases and J shed 2 bases, with 12 bases lying between them. The CDR3 reads CASSPAGLNYGYTF. CDR3 DNA sequence: TGTGCCAGCAGCCCAGCTGGGCTAAACTATGGCTACACCTTC.

This clone came up a few times. The chain employs TRBV5-1 and TRBJ2-1; D is possibly TRBD2 (6 bases). Trimming stripped 0 bases from V and 0 bases from J, with 10 bases between. The CDR3 runs 16 residues. The germline V gene encodes CDR1 SGHRS and CDR2 YFSETQ. This CDR3 reads CASSLEGTFSYNEQFF. The CDR3 coding sequence is TGCGCCAGCAGCTTGGAAGGGACTTTCTCCTACAATGAGCAGTTCTTC.